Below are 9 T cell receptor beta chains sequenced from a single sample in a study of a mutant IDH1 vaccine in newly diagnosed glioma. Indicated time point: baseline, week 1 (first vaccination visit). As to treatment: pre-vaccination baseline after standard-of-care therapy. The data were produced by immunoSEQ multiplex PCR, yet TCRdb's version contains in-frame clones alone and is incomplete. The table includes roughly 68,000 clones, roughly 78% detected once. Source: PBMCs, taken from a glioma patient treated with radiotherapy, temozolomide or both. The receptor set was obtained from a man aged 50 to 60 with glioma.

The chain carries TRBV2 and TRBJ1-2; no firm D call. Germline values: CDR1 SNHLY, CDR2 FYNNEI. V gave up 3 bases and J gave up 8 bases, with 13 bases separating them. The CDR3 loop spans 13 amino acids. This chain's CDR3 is CASSEAPSRGYTF. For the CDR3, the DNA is TGTGCCAGCAGTGAGGCGCCAAGTCGGGGCTACACCTTC. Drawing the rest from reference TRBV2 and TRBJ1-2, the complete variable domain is EPEVTQTPSHQVTQMGQEVILRCVPISNHLYFYWYRQILGQKVEFLVSFYNNEISEKSEIFDDQFSVERPDGSNFTLKIRSTKLEDSAMYFCASSEAPSRGYTFGSGTRLTVV.

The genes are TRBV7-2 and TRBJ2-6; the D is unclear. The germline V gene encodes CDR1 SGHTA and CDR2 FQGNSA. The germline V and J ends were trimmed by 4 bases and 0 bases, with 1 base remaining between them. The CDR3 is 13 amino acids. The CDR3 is CASSSSGANVLTF. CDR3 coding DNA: TGTGCCAGCAGCTCCTCTGGGGCCAACGTCCTGACTTTC. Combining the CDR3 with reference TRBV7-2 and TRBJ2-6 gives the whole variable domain GAGVSQSPSNKVTEKGKDVELRCDPISGHTALYWYRQSLGQGLEFLIYFQGNSAPDKSGLPSDRFSAERTGGSVSTLTIQRTQQEDSAVYLCASSSSGANVLTFGAGSRLTVL.

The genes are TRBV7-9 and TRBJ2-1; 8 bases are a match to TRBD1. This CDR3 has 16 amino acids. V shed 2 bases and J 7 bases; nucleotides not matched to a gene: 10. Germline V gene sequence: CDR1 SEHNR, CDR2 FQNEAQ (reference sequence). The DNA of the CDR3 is TGTGCCAGCAGCTTATTGCGACAGGGGTCGATGAATGAGCAGTTCTTC. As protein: CASSLLRQGSMNEQFF. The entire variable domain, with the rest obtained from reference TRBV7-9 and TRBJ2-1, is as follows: DTGVSQNPRHKITKRGQNVTFRCDPISEHNRLYWYRQTLGQGPEFLTYFQNEAQLEKSRLLSDRFSAERPKGSFSTLEIQRTEQGDSAMYLCASSLLRQGSMNEQFFGPGTRLTVL.

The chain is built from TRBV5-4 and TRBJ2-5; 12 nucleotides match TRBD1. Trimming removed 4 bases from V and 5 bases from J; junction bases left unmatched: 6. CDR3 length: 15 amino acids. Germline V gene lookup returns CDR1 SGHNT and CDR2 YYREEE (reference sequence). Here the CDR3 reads CASSPGQGAWETQYF. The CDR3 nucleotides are TGTGCCAGCAGCCCGGGACAGGGGGCATGGGAGACCCAGTACTTC.

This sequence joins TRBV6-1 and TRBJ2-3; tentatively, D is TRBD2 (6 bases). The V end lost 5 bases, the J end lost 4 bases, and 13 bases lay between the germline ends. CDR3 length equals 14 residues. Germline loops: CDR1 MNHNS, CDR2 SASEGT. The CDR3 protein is CASSPGWGADTQYF. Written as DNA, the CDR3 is TGTGCCAGCAGTCCAGGGTGGGGGGCAGATACGCAGTATTTT.

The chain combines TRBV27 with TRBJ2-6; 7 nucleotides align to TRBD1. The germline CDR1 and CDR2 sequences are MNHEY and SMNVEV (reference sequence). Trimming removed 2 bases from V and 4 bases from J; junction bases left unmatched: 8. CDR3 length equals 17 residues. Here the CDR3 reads CASSLDRVGVGANVLTF. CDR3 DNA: TGTGCCAGCAGTTTAGACAGGGTTGGTGTGGGGGCCAACGTCCTGACTTTC.

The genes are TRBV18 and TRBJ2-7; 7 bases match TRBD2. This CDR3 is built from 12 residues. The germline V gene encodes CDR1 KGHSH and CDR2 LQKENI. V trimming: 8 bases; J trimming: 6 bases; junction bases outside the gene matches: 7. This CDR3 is CASRGVGGEQYF. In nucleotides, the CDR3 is TGTGCCAGCCGGGGGGTAGGTGGCGAGCAGTACTTC.

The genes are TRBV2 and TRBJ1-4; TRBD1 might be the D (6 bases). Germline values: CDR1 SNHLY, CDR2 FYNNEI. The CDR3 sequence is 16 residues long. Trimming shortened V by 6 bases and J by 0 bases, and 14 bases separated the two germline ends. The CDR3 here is CASRHEQGSTNEKLFF. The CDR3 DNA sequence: TGTGCCAGCAGACATGAGCAGGGGTCAACTAATGAAAAACTGTTTTTT.

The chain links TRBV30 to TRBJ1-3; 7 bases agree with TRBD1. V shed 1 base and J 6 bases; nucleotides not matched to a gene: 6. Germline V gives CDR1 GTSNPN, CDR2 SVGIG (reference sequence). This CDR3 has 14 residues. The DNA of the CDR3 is TGTGCCTGGAGTGCTTTGGGACAGACAAACACCATATATTTT. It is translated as CAWSALGQTNTIYF.